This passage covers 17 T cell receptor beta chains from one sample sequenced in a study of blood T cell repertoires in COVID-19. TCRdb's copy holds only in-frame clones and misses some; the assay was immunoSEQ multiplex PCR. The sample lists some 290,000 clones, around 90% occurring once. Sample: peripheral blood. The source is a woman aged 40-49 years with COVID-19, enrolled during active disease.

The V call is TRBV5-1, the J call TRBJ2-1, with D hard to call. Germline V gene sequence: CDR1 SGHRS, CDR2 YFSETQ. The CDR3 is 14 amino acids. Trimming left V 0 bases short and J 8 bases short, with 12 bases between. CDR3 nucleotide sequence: TGCGCCAGCAGCTTGGAGGCTAGTAACTATGAGCAGTTCTTC. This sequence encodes CASSLEASNYEQFF. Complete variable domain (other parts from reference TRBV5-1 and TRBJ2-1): KAGVTQTPRYLIKTRGQQVTLSCSPISGHRSVSWYQQTPGQGLQFLFEYFSETQRNKGNFPGRFSGRQFSNSRSEMNVSTLELGDSALYLCASSLEASNYEQFFGPGTRLTVL.

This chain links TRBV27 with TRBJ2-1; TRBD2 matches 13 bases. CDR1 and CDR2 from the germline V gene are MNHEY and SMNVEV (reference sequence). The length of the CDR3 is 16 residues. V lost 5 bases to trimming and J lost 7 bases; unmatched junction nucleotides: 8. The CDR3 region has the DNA TGTGCCAGCAGTCTGCTGACTAGCGGGAGGAGGAATGAGCAGTTCTTC. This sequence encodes CASSLLTSGRRNEQFF.

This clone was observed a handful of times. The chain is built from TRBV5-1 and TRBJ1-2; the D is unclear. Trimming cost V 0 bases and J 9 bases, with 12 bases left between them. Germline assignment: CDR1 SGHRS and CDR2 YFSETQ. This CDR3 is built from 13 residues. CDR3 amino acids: CASSLENRGSYTF. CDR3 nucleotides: TGCGCCAGCAGCTTGGAGAACCGAGGGAGCTACACCTTC.

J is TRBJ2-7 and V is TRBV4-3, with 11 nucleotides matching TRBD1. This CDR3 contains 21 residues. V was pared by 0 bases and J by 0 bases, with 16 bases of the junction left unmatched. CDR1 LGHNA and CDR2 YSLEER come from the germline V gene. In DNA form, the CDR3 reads TGCGCCAGCAGCCAAGATATCCCCGGGACAGGGGGAATCCGAAGCTCCTACGAGCAGTACTTC. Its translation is CASSQDIPGTGGIRSSYEQYF.

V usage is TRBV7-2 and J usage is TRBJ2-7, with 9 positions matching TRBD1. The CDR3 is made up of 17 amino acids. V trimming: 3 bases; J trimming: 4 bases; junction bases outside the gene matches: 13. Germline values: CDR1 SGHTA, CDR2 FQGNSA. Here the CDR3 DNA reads TGTGCCAGCAGCTTTAGCGGTGGACCCGGGACAGGGTACGAGCAGTACTTC. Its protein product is CASSFSGGPGTGYEQYF.

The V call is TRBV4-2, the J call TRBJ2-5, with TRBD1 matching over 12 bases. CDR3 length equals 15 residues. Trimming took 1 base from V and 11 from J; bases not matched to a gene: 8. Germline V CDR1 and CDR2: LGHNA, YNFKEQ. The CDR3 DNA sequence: TGTGCCAGCAGCCAAGGCCGGGACAGGGGGCCCCGGCAGTACTTC. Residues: CASSQGRDRGPRQYF.

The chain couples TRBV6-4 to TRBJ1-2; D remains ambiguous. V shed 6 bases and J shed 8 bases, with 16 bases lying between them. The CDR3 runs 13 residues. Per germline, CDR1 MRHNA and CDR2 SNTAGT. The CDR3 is CASSAKSGEGYTF. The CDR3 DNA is TGTGCCAGCAGCGCCAAGTCCGGGGAAGGCTACACCTTC.

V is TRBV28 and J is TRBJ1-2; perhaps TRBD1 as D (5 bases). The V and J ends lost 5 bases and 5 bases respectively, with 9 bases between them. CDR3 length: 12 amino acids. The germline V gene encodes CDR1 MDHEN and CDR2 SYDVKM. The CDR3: CASSGEGYGYTF. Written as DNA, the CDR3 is TGTGCCAGCAGTGGGGAGGGGTATGGCTACACCTTC.

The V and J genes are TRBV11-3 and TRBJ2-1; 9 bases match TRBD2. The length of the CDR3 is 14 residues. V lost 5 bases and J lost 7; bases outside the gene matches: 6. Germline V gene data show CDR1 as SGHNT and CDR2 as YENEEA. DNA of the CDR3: TGTGCCAGCAGCGCAAGGACTAGCGAAAATGAGCAGTTCTTC. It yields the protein CASSARTSENEQFF.

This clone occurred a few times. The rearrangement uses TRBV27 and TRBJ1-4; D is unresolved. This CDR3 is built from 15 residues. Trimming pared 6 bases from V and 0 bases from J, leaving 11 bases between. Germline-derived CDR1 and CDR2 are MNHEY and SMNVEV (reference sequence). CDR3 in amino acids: CASSRLRATNEKLFF. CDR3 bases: TGTGCCAGCAGCCGCCTGAGAGCAACTAATGAAAAACTGTTTTTT. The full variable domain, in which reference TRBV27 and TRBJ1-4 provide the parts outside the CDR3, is EAQVTQNPRYLITVTGKKLTVTCSQNMNHEYMSWYRQDPGLGLRQIYYSMNVEVTDKGDVPEGYKVSRKEKRNFPLILESPSPNQTSLYFCASSRLRATNEKLFFGSGTQLSVL.

CDR3 sequence reads: CASSAAAFYSNQPQHF. Here the CDR3 DNA reads TGTGCCAGCAGTGCCGCGGCTTTTTATAGCAATCAGCCCCAGCATTTT. The chain carries TRBV28 and TRBJ1-5; D remains unclear. With 5 bases removed from V and 0 bases from J, the gap between germline ends came to 14 bases. The germline CDR1 and CDR2 sequences are MDHEN and SYDVKM. There are 16 residues in the CDR3.

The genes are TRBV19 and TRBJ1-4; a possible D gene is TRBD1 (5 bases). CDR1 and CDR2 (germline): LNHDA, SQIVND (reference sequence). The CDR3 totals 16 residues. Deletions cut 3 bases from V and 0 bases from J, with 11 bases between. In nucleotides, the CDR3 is TGTGCCAGTAGTATTTGGGAGGGGACAACTAATGAAAAACTGTTTTTT. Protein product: CASSIWEGTTNEKLFF. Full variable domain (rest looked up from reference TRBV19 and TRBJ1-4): DGGITQSPKYLFRKEGQNVTLSCEQNLNHDAMYWYRQDPGQGLRLIYYSQIVNDFQKGDIAEGYSVSREKKESFPLTVTSAQKNPTAFYLCASSIWEGTTNEKLFFGSGTQLSVL.

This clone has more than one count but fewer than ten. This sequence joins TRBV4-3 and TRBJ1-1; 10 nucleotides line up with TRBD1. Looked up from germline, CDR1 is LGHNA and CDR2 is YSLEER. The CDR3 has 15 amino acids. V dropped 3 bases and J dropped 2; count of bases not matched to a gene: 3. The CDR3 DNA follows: TGCGCCAGCAGCCAGGGGACAGGGGATAACACTGAAGCTTTCTTT. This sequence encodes CASSQGTGDNTEAFF.

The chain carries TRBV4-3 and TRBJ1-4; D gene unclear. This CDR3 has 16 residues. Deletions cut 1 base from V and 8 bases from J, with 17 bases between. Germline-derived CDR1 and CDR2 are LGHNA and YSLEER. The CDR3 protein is CASSQGSSRIREKLFF. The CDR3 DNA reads TGCGCCAGCAGCCAAGGGAGTTCGAGGATAAGGGAAAAACTGTTTTTT.

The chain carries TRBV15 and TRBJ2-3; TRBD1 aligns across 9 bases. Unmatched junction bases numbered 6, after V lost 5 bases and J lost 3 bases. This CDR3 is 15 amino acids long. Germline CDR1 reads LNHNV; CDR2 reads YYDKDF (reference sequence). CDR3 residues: CATSRDRDGTDTQYF. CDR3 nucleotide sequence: TGTGCCACCAGCCGGGACAGGGATGGTACAGATACGCAGTATTTT.

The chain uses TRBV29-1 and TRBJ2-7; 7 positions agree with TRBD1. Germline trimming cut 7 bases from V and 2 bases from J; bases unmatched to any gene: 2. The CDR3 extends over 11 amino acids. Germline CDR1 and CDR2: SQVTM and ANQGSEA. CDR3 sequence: CSGQGAYEQYF. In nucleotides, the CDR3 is TGCAGCGGACAGGGCGCCTACGAGCAGTACTTC.

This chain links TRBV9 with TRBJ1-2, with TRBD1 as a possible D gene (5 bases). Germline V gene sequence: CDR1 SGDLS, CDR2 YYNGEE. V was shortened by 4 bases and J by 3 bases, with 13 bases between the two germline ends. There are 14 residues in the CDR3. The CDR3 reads CASSPGGDDYGYTF. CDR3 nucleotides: TGTGCCAGCAGCCCGGGGGGGGACGACTATGGCTACACCTTC.